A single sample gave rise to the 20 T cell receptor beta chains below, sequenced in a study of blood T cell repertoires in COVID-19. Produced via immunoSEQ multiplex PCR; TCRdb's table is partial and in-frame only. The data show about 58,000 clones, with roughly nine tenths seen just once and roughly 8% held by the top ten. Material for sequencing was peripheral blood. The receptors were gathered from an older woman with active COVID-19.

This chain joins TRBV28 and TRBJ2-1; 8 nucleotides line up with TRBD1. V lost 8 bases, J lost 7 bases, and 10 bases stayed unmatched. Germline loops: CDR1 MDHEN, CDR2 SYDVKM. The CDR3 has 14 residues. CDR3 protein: CASGPGQGRNEQFF. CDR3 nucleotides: TGTGCCAGCGGCCCCGGACAGGGACGGAATGAGCAGTTCTTC.

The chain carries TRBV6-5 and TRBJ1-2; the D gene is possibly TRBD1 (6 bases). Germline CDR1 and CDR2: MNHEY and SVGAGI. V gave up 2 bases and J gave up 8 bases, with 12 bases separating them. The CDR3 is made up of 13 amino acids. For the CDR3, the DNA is TGTGCCAGCAGTTACGCATCAACAGGGGGCTACACCTTC. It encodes CASSYASTGGYTF.

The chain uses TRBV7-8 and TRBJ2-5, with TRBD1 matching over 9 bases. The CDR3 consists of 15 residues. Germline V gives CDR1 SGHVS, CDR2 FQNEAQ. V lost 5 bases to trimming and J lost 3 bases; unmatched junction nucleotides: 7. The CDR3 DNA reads TGTGCCAGCAGCCCACCAGGGACAGGGAAAGAGACCCAGTACTTC. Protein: CASSPPGTGKETQYF.

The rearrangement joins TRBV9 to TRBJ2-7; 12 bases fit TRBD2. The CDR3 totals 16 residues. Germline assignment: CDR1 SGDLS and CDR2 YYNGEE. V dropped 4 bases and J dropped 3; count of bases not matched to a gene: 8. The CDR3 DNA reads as TGTGCCAGCAGCCCCGGGGGACTAGCGGGTTTCTACGAGCAGTACTTC. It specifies CASSPGGLAGFYEQYF.

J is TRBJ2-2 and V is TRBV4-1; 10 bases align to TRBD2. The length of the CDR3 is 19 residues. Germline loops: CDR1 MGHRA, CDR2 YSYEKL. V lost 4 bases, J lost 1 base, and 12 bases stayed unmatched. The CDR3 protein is CASSLPDPGLAMNTGELFF. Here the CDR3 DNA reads TGCGCCAGCAGCCTCCCAGACCCGGGACTAGCGATGAACACCGGGGAGCTGTTTTTT.

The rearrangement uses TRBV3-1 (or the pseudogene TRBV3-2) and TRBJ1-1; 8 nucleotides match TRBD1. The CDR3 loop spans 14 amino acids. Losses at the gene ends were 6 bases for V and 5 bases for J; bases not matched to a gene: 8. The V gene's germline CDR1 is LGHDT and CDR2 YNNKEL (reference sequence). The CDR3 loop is CASRDTGGATEAFF. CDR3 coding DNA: TGTGCCAGCAGAGACACAGGGGGGGCTACTGAAGCTTTCTTT.

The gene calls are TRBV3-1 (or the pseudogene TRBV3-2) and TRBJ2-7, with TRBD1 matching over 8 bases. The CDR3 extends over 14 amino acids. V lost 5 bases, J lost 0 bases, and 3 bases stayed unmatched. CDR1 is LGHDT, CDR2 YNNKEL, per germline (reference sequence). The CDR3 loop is CASSRQGTSYEQYF. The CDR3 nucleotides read TGTGCCAGCAGCAGACAGGGGACCTCCTACGAGCAGTACTTC.

The chain's CDR3 is CASSFTANTEAFF. The CDR3 bases are TGTGCCAGCAGCTTTACAGCCAACACTGAAGCTTTCTTT. The J gene is TRBJ1-1, the V gene TRBV7-9, with D uncertain. The CDR3 has 13 residues. V gave up 3 bases and J gave up 2 bases, with 7 bases separating them. The germline gives CDR1 SEHNR, CDR2 FQNEAQ (reference sequence).

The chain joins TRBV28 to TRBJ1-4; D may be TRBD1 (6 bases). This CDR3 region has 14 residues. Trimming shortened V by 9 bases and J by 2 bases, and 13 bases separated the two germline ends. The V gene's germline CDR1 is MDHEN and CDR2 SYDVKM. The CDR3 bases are TGTGCCAGTGTAGGGGGTGCCACTAATGAAAAACTGTTTTTT. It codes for CASVGGATNEKLFF.

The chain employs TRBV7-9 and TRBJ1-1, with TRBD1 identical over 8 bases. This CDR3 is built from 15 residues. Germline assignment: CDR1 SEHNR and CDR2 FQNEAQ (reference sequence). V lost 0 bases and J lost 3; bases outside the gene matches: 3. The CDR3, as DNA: TGTGCCAGCAGCTTAGCGACGACAGGGGACACTGAAGCTTTCTTT. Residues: CASSLATTGDTEAFF.

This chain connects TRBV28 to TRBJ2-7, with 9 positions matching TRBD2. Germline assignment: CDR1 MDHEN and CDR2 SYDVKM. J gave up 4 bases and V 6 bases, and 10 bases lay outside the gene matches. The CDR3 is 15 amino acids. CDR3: CASSPAGGSKYEQYF. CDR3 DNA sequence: TGTGCCAGCAGCCCCGCGGGGGGGAGTAAATACGAGCAGTACTTC.

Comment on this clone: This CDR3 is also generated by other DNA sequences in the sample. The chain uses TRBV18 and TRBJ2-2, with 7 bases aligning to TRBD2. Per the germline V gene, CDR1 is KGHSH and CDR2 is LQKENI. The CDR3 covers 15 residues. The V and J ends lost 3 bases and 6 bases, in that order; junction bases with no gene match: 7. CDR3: CASSPELRGAGELFF. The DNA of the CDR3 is TGTGCCAGCTCACCCGAACTCCGGGGGGCCGGGGAGCTGTTTTTT.

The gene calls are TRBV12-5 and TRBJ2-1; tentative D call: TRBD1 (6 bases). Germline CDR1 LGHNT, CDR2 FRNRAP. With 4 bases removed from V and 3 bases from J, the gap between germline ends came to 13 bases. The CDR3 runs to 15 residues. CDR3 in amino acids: CASGSQGKGYNEQFF. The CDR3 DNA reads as TGTGCTAGTGGTTCTCAGGGGAAGGGCTACAATGAGCAGTTCTTC.

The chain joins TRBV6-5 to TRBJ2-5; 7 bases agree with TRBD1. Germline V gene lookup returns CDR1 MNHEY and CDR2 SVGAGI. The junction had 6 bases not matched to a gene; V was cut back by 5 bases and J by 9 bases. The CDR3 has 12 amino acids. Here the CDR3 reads CASSTTGAAQYF. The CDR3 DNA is TGTGCCAGCAGTACCACAGGGGCGGCCCAGTACTTC.

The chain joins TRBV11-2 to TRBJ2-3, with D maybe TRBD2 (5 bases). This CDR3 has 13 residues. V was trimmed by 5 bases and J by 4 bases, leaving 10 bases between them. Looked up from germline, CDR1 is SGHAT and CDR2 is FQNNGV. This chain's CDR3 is CASSPLRADTQYF. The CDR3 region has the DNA TGTGCCAGCAGCCCCCTGCGGGCAGATACGCAGTATTTT.

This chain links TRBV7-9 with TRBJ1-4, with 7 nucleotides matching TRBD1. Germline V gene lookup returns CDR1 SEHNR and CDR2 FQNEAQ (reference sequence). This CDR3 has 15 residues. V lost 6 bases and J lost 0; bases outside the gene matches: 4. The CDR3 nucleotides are TGTGCCAGCAGGCCTGGACAGGCAACTAATGAAAAACTGTTTTTT. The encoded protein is CASRPGQATNEKLFF.

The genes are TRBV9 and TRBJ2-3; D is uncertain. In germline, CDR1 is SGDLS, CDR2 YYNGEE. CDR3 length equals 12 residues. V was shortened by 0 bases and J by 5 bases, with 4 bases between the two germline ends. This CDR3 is CASSVVVDTQYF. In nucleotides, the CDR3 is TGTGCCAGCAGCGTAGTCGTAGATACGCAGTATTTT.

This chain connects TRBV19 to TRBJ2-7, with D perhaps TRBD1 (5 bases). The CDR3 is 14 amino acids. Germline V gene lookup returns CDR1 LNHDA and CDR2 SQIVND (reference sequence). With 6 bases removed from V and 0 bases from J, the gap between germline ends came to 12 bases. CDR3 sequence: CASRGLGFSYEQYF. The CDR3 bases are TGTGCCAGTAGGGGGCTAGGATTCTCCTACGAGCAGTACTTC.

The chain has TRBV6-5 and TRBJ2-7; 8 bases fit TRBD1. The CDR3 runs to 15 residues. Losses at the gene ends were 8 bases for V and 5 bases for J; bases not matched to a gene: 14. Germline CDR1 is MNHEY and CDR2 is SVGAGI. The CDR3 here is CASGGVRGLVHEQYF. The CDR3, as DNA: TGTGCCAGCGGGGGCGTCAGGGGGCTAGTCCACGAGCAGTACTTC.

The CDR3 nucleotides read TGTGCCAGCAACCCCTCGACAGTGAACACTGAAGCTTTCTTT. It specifies CASNPSTVNTEAFF. The chain combines TRBV28 with TRBJ1-1; TRBD1 is a possible D gene (5 bases). This CDR3 is 14 amino acids long. CDR1 MDHEN and CDR2 SYDVKM come from the germline V gene. Trimming removed 7 bases from V and 0 bases from J, with 12 bases in between.